Shown below are 19 T cell receptor beta chains from a single sample sequenced in a study of T-cell reconstitution after alpha-beta-depleted transplantation in children. This sample's TCRbeta library carried unique molecular identifier barcodes. TCRdb recomputed calls from the PCR reads with MiXCR, one row per CDR3 protein. Among 190,000 or so distinct CDR3 sequences listed, about 6.3% were seen once. Sample: PBMCs from the stem cell graft donor, taken from the stem cell graft. Every receptor here comes from a human donor who donated a stem cell graft to a child with Wiskott-Aldrich syndrome.

Only a few counts were recorded for this clonotype. V and J are TRBV2 and TRBJ2-3; D remains unclear. In germline, CDR1 is SNHLY, CDR2 FYNNEI. V lost 2 bases and J 3 bases, leaving 9 bases between the germline ends. This CDR3 has 14 amino acids. The CDR3 spells CASSEIIATDTQYF. In nucleotides, the CDR3 is TGTGCCAGCAGTGAAATTATAGCTACAGATACGCAGTATTTT. Complete variable domain (other parts from reference TRBV2 and TRBJ2-3): EPEVTQTPSHQVTQMGQEVILRCVPISNHLYFYWYRQILGQKVEFLVSFYNNEISEKSEIFDDQFSVERPDGSNFTLKIRSTKLEDSAMYFCASSEIIATDTQYFGPGTRLTVL.

This clonotype was picked up many times. The chain couples TRBV20-1 to TRBJ1-1; D is ambiguous. V lost 6 bases and J lost 2, with 4 bases in between. CDR1 and CDR2 (germline): DFQATT, SNEGSKA (reference sequence). CDR3 length equals 10 residues. The CDR3 DNA reads TGCAGTGCCGCAAACACTGAAGCTTTCTTT. The encoded protein is CSAANTEAFF.

Many counts were recorded for this clonotype. The J gene is TRBJ2-5, the V gene TRBV20-1; 10 bases align to TRBD2. The CDR3 has 15 amino acids. Germline CDR1 is DFQATT and CDR2 is SNEGSKA (reference sequence). Trimming took 6 bases from V and 9 from J; bases not matched to a gene: 16. This CDR3 is CSATKTSGSVVAQYF. Here the CDR3 DNA reads TGCAGTGCAACTAAGACTAGCGGGTCGGTTGTGGCCCAGTACTTC.

Ten or more counts support this clonotype. This sequence joins TRBV7-6 and TRBJ2-2, with D hard to call. This CDR3 is built from 15 residues. The germline CDR1 and CDR2 sequences are SGHVS and FNYEAQ. V was shortened by 3 bases and J by 5 bases, with 13 bases between the two germline ends. The CDR3, as DNA: TGTGCCAGCAGCTTCATACTTAGCAGTACCGGGGAGCTGTTTTTT. It encodes CASSFILSSTGELFF.

This clonotype has ten or more counts. The chain uses TRBV20-1 and TRBJ2-7; TRBD1 agrees at 8 bases. Germline loops: CDR1 DFQATT, CDR2 SNEGSKA (reference sequence). The CDR3 is 15 amino acids. Trimming took 6 bases from V and 3 from J; bases not matched to a gene: 13. CDR3 sequence: CSATLGTGGNYEQYF. As DNA, the CDR3 is TGCAGTGCCACCCTCGGGACAGGTGGGAACTACGAGCAGTACTTC.

There are a few counts of this clonotype. This chain links TRBV4-1 with TRBJ1-5, with D unclear. The germline V gene has CDR1 MGHRA and CDR2 YSYEKL. This CDR3 contains 13 residues. V was pared by 0 bases and J by 5 bases, with 5 bases between. The CDR3 here is CASSQESYQPQHF. The CDR3 DNA sequence: TGCGCCAGCAGCCAAGAGTCCTATCAGCCCCAGCATTTT.

This clonotype appeared a few times. This chain links TRBV7-2 with TRBJ1-4; weak D call: TRBD1 (5 bases). Germline V gene lookup returns CDR1 SGHTA and CDR2 FQGNSA. V gave up 0 bases and J gave up 0 bases, with 8 bases separating them. The CDR3 runs 16 residues. The CDR3 sequence: CASSLAGAATNEKLFF. CDR3 nucleotides: TGTGCCAGCAGCTTAGCAGGGGCTGCAACTAATGAAAAACTGTTTTTT.

This clonotype has ten or more counts. The chain couples TRBV24-1 to TRBJ2-2; possible D gene TRBD2, 6 bases. This CDR3 is built from 18 residues. V was trimmed by 3 bases and J by 7 bases, leaving 23 bases between them. CDR1 and CDR2 from the germline V gene are KGHDR and SFDVKD. CDR3 in amino acids: CATSDHSTLRRANGELFF. CDR3 DNA sequence: TGTGCCACCAGTGATCACTCGACCCTTCGGAGGGCGAACGGGGAGCTGTTTTTT.

The chain joins TRBV4-2 to TRBJ2-3; 8 nucleotides line up with TRBD2. Trimming removed 4 bases from V and 2 bases from J; junction bases left unmatched: 8. The CDR3 is 16 amino acids. The germline V gene has CDR1 LGHNA and CDR2 YNFKEQ. The CDR3 reads CASSPGGAENTDTQYF. The CDR3 DNA is TGTGCCAGCAGCCCCGGGGGGGCCGAGAACACAGATACGCAGTATTTT.

The table lists this clonotype with many counts. V is TRBV12-3 or TRBV12-4 and J is TRBJ1-3; D unresolved. The V and J ends lost 3 bases and 1 base respectively, with 7 bases between them. This CDR3 is built from 14 residues. DNA for the CDR3: TGTGCCAGCAGTTTCCTGGGTTCTGGAAACACCATATATTTT. Translation gives CASSFLGSGNTIYF.

This chain connects TRBV5-1 to TRBJ1-6; possible D gene TRBD1, 6 bases. V lost 4 bases to trimming and J lost 7 bases, with 15 bases between them. The CDR3 runs 15 residues. Germline V lookup: CDR1 SGHRS, CDR2 YFSETQ. In nucleotides, the CDR3 is TGCGCCAGCAGCCGGGAGGCAGGGGTGAATTCACCCCTCCACTTT. It encodes CASSREAGVNSPLHF.

The table lists this clonotype with many counts. The chain joins TRBV10-3 to TRBJ1-6; no clear D. V lost 4 bases, J lost 7 bases, and 5 bases lay in between. Germline values: CDR1 ENHRY, CDR2 SYGVKD. The CDR3 covers 12 residues. CDR3 in DNA: TGTGCCATCAGTGGGATAAATTCACCCCTCCACTTT. As protein: CAISGINSPLHF.

The gene calls are TRBV5-4 and TRBJ2-5, with 8 bases lining up with TRBD2. The CDR3 totals 16 residues. The V gene's germline CDR1 is SGHNT and CDR2 YYREEE (reference sequence). J was trimmed by 2 bases and V by 4 bases; bases with no gene match: 10. The CDR3 sequence: CASSAGGGLGQETQYF. CDR3 in DNA: TGTGCCAGCAGCGCCGGGGGGGGGTTGGGACAAGAGACCCAGTACTTC.

This clonotype has at least ten counts. The CDR3 nucleotides are TGCAGCTTTCGAAGATCCCTAAACGAGCAGTACTTC. Encoded protein: CSFRRSLNEQYF. The chain links TRBV29-1 to TRBJ2-7, with unresolved D. CDR3 size: 12 residues. V lost 8 bases to trimming and J lost 5 bases, with 16 bases between them. Germline assignment: CDR1 SQVTM and CDR2 ANQGSEA.

Note on this clonotype: This clone may be a read error of a much larger clone one base away. V gene TRBV5-6 combines with J gene TRBJ2-3; D may be TRBD2 (5 bases). Looked up from germline, CDR1 is SGHDT and CDR2 is YYEEEE. The CDR3 totals 15 residues. V was clipped by 7 bases and J by 5 bases, with 20 bases between them. CDR3 sequence reads: CASEQIGGPQDTQYF. CDR3 bases: TGTGCCAGCGAGCAAATAGGCGGGCCACAAGATACGCAGTATTTT.

This clonotype showed up many times. The chain joins TRBV5-1 to TRBJ1-5, with D maybe TRBD1 (5 bases). The CDR3 totals 14 residues. Germline CDR1 SGHRS, CDR2 YFSETQ. V lost 0 bases and J 7 bases, leaving 11 bases between the germline ends. CDR3 sequence: CASSLGDRDQPQHF. The CDR3 DNA reads TGCGCCAGCAGCTTGGGTGACAGAGACCAGCCCCAGCATTTT.

The sample holds many counts of this clonotype. The chain uses TRBV29-1 and TRBJ2-1, with 8 positions matching TRBD2. Trimming took 5 bases from V and 3 from J; bases not matched to a gene: 6. Germline CDR1 and CDR2: SQVTM and ANQGSEA. This CDR3 is built from 14 residues. CDR3 coding DNA: TGCAGCGTTTTGGGGCTAGCGGGCTACAATGAGCAGTTCTTC. This codes for CSVLGLAGYNEQFF.

This clonotype came up many times. The V call is TRBV6-6, the J call TRBJ2-6; D ambiguous. The V gene's germline CDR1 is MNHNY and CDR2 SVGAGI (reference sequence). With 6 bases removed from V and 2 bases from J, the gap between germline ends came to 5 bases. CDR3 length: 13 residues. CDR3 nucleotide sequence: TGTGCCAGCAGCGGTGCTGGGGCCAACGTCCTGACTTTC. Residues: CASSGAGANVLTF.

In this sample, this clonotype turned up many times. This chain connects TRBV29-1 to TRBJ2-1; 7 bases map to TRBD1. J was trimmed by 9 bases and V by 6 bases; bases with no gene match: 14. In germline, CDR1 is SQVTM, CDR2 ANQGSEA. The length of the CDR3 is 14 residues. The CDR3 nucleotides read TGCAGCGTCTCTCAGGGGACAGTCTCTAGTGAGCAGTTCTTC. The encoded protein is CSVSQGTVSSEQFF.